This T cell receptor (beta chain) was captured by sequencing in a study of cytomegalovirus exposure and HLA in healthy donors (TCRdb year 2017). In the study overall: An earlier analysis of fewer than 750 of the donors reported approximately 260 Gb of sequence data and about 120 million unique TCR beta sequences obtained from about 179 million T cells. Among a few hundred genotyped donors of the cohort, an average of about 240,000 unique TCR beta nucleotide sequences were sequenced per donor, roughly 20% of them non-productive. The study used immunosequencing to profile the T cell repertoires of approximately 650 subjects and linked those repertoires to cytomegalovirus serostatus. The study aimed to test whether cataloging public T cell receptors could reveal signatures of past pathogen exposure. Because of strong linkage in the cohort, four or five DR-DQ haplotypes were treated as single units for association and clustering. All discovery cohort repertoires had been generated on a single sequencing platform. In a later analysis, previously published TCR beta repertoires from some 640 donors were re-analyzed and high-resolution HLA genotyping was added so that TCR occurrence patterns could be studied. In an earlier analysis of 587 of the donors, high-throughput TCR beta sequencing was used to judge whether each TCR beta V gene segment behaved as functional or pseudogenic. Typing coverage varied by locus: roughly 620-640 donors for A, B, C, DRB1 and DQB1; about 520 for DQA1; about 600 for DPA1; 450 to 480 for DPB1. HLA typing included class I and class II loci at four-digit resolution. To predict cytomegalovirus infection status, the study combined high-throughput TCR immunosequencing, statistical association of individual TCRs with disease status, and machine learning. Donor age, sex, ethnicity and CMV serostatus were compiled alongside the repertoire data. Genome-wide SNP genotypes for about 55% of the 666 donors were used in a later genetic analysis, which treated that subset as a discovery cohort. Among the roughly 400 genotyped donors, approximately 77% belonged to the genetic ancestry cluster associated with self-reported Caucasian donors. The later analysis used no new phenotypic data to find candidate immune exposures, relying instead on TCR beta sequences and their occurrence across donors. Roughly 300 gigabases of sequencing data and approximately 85 million unique TCR sequences were included in an early release covering around 650 HLA-typed donors. In addition to the first cohort of roughly 670 subjects, a separate validation cohort of 130 or so different subjects was used.

With regard to this clone: Its cognate antigen has yet to be identified. Base qualities are missing; no much larger clone stands one base away.

V trim: 7 bases; J trim: 2 bases; unmatched bases: 7. The CDR3 numbers 14 residues from cysteine through phenylalanine. The CDR3 DNA has 42 bases and is translated from base 1. Via the germline V gene, CDR1 is SQVTM and CDR2 ANQGSEA. Broader findings and caveats from the paper: Most TCR sequences were observed very rarely across donors, whereas some public TCRs were present in many individuals. A few of the identified cytomegalovirus-associated TCR beta chains were confirmed in vitro to be specific for cytomegalovirus antigens. Because HLA typing was missing for some donors at each locus, association tests included only the typed subset. Broadly in line with IMGT annotations, most TCR beta V segments showed up in productive rearrangements about 87% or about 30% of the time in an earlier analysis of 450 to 600 of the donors. A further reported finding was that TCR beta sequences accurately predicted the HLA-A and HLA-B alleles for most subjects in the first cohort. The only immune exposure information available for the cohort was CMV serostatus. It was suggested by the authors that the approach could potentially be generalized to other disease states and immunological phenotypes. A cluster of highly shared sequence variants was judged likely to be a technical artifact of the sequencing pipeline. In a later analysis, the rate of TCR association differed among HLA loci, with DRB1 alleles having the most associated TCRs and HLA-C alleles having the fewest. According to a later analysis, parvovirus B19, influenza, CMV and Epstein-Barr virus appeared linked to several top co-occurrence clusters. A later analysis found that HLA-associated TCR beta chains were more clonally expanded and had lower generation probabilities than equally common non-associated chains. Only TCR beta chains were sequenced in this cohort, and the absence of alpha or paired-chain data limited detectable features. The classifier was reported to diagnose cytomegalovirus status with high specificity and sensitivity in both the original and validation cohorts. Linkage disequilibrium might explain the correlated functional status among segregating V segments, but an unknown experimental factor could not be excluded. Assigning TCR associations to individual alleles was difficult when HLA alleles, especially DR and DQ, strongly co-occurred. A later analysis associated about 18,000 TCR beta sequences with specific HLA alleles at a false discovery rate of 0.05. Sequencing depth was assumed to be roughly uniform across donors in the presence/absence analyses, though that assumption may not hold. Some IMGT-functional V segments, including TRBV6-2 and TRBV6-3, could not be distinguished by the 87-base-pair reads and were therefore excluded. V-gene and J-gene trimming of TCR beta chains was associated with a missense DCLRE1C variant in a later genetic analysis, and the association was replicated in an independent cohort. According to a later genetic analysis, donors in an Asian-associated ancestry cluster had fewer N-insertions in productive TCRs than the approximately 630-donor mean. In the study, approximately 150 TCR beta chains were listed as associated with cytomegalovirus. Approximately 16 rarely observed V segments, including chromosome 9 orphons, were excluded from the earlier analysis of some 590 of the donors because counts were too low. Most CMV-associated TCR beta chains appeared to be HLA-restricted in a later analysis, and the HLA associations seemed to be driven largely by CMV exposure.

The library was generated by the immunoSEQ multiplex PCR assay. The multiplex PCR relied on a mix of 60 forward primers for TCR Vbeta segments and 13 reverse primers for TCR Jbeta segments. A multiplex PCR assay on genomic DNA amplified the CDR3 region of rearranged TCR beta genes. The Illumina HiSeq System was used to sequence the amplified TCR beta libraries as 87-base-pair reads. The authors' analysis ran thus. A later analysis tallied roughly 76 million unique TCR beta chains across the 700 or so repertoires, and about 12 million of those chains were shared by two or more donors. Raw reads were error-corrected and collapsed into unique sequences by a nearest-neighbor algorithm in which closely related sequences were merged to remove PCR and sequencing errors. CDR3 sequences were aligned to IMGT reference sequences to assign V, D and J gene segments. For a sequence to be retained, at least a six-nucleotide match to both a V gene segment and a J gene segment was required. A rearrangement was called productive if the CDR3 had no stop codons and remained in frame with V and J, and every other rearrangement was called non-productive. Following IMGT convention, CDR3 was defined as the stretch from the second conserved V-encoded cysteine to the conserved J-encoded phenylalanine. In an earlier analysis of roughly 610 of the donors, sequences lacking an unambiguous match to a single V gene segment were excluded. An earlier analysis of several hundred of the donors called V segments functional above 56.7% productive rearrangements and segregating when the between-donor standard deviation exceeded 5%. A statistical classification framework was built for diagnosing cytomegalovirus status from the catalog of TCR beta chain sequences. A later analysis assigned V and J genes by comparing TCR nucleotide sequences with IMGT/GENE-DB human TR gene sequences. The TCRdist pipeline was used in a later analysis to assign CDR3 sequences and most-parsimonious VDJ recombination scenarios. In a later analysis, every TCR beta chain was defined by the combination of its CDR3 amino acid sequence and its V-gene family, and reads without a unique V-gene family were dropped. To address suspected cross-contamination and a sequencing artifact, a later analysis removed around 600 highly shared, low-generation-probability nucleotide sequences. A later analysis calculated a clonal expansion index for each public chain from normalized within-repertoire ranks of inferred template counts. In a later analysis, generation probabilities were computed with a VDJ recombination model fitted to out-of-frame rearrangements, and the resulting probabilities were checked against IGoR. In a later analysis, hypergeometric tests were used to score TCR-TCR, TCR-HLA and TCR-CMV co-occurrence, with a repertoire-size bias correction applied to TCR pairs. A later analysis estimated false discovery rates by permuting HLA or CMV assignments 20 times. A later analysis grouped co-occurring TCRs with DBSCAN, adding TCRdist sequence similarity when clustering within HLA-allele-positive subsets. For co-occurrence clustering, repertoires with fewer than 30,000 or more than 120,000 public chains were excluded, along with roughly 5 repertoires with anomalous nucleotide sharing. TCRdb's version of the immuneACCESS table is confined to in-frame rearrangements and falls short of the full clone set. An unresolved V gene accounts for under half of the shortfall where checked; the remainder is of unknown origin. The V and J calls and clone size were taken over from that table, and D and trimming were inferred from the DNA. This sample gives roughly 200,000 clones in total; 86% of them show up just once. The ten top clones hold 0.25% to 0.4% of the sample.

The cohort comprised around 690 healthy bone marrow donors. At the time of sampling, every cohort member was nominally healthy, though immune exposures that went unrecorded were likely present. The donor tested CMV seronegative, placing the donor among the 300 to 450 seronegative members of the cohort. A peripheral blood sample was provided by each donor, and peripheral blood mononuclear cells were used for TCR beta sequencing. The Qiagen DNeasy Blood Extraction Kit was used to extract genomic DNA from the blood cell samples. The sample taken for sequencing was PBMCs. The TCR was taken from a woman aged 25 to 45 in good health and CMV-seronegative. The chain links TRBV29-1 with TRBJ2-7; TRBD2 fits 11 bases in the junction. CDR3 protein: CSARLAGRPYEQYF. The DNA sequence is as follows: TGCAGCGCAAGACTAGCGGGACGCCCCTACGAGCAGTACTTC.